What follows are 14 T cell receptor beta chains derived from one specimen sequenced in a study of CXCR3-negative and CXCR3-positive naive CD8 T cells. All TRB cDNA libraries came from 5' RACE performed with UMI labels. TCRdb re-analyzed the 5' RACE reads; it lists each CDR3 protein once, without DNA. The sample's table shows more than 65,000 distinct CDR3 sequences. The sample comprised naive CXCR3- CD8+ T cells from blood. Subset indicated: CD45RO-CCR7+CD27+CD95- naive CD8+ T cells lacking CXCR3 (TNR3-). The receptors were sampled from a human donor in good health. Some clones in this sample may be carry-over from other donors' samples.

V is TRBV30 and J is TRBJ2-1; TCRdb calls TRBD2, which cannot be checked without DNA. This CDR3 is built from 14 residues. Germline V gives CDR1 GTSNPN, CDR2 SVGIG (reference sequence). The CDR3 sequence: CAWSTGIGSNEQFF.

The V gene is TRBV20-1, the J gene TRBJ2-7; TCRdb outputs TRBD1, but without DNA this stays unchecked. The CDR3 has 12 residues. The germline V gene has CDR1 DFQATT and CDR2 SNEGSKA (reference sequence). CDR3 in amino acids: CTRADFPYEQYF.

This rearrangement joins TRBV5-1 to TRBJ2-1; there is no DNA to check the TCRdb D call of TRBD1. The CDR3 runs to 13 residues. Germline assignment: CDR1 SGHRS and CDR2 YFSETQ. CDR3 amino acids: CASSSTGDPPQFF.

Here the CDR3 reads CASRVLRLLNQPQHF. The chain uses TRBV21-1 and TRBJ1-5. TRBV21-1 is flagged as a pseudogene. CDR3 length: 15 amino acids.

The chain recombines TRBV5-6 with TRBJ2-3; TCRdb's D gene call, TRBD2, goes unchecked for lack of DNA. The germline CDR1 and CDR2 sequences are SGHDT and YYEEEE. CDR3 length: 15 amino acids. This CDR3 reads CASSSLRRGTDTQYF.

The gene calls are TRBV29-1 and TRBJ2-1; TCRdb gives TRBD1 as the D gene, but with no DNA this cannot be confirmed. CDR3 length equals 16 residues. Germline CDR1 reads SQVTM; CDR2 reads ANQGSEA. Here the CDR3 reads CSVEDKLVGREDEQFF.

The rearrangement joins TRBV7-9 to TRBJ2-5; checking the TCRdb D call of TRBD1 is not possible without DNA. Germline V gene lookup returns CDR1 SEHNR and CDR2 FQNEAQ (reference sequence). This CDR3 comprises 17 residues. This CDR3 is CASSLAIGTGFPETQYF.

The chain couples TRBV7-8 to TRBJ2-3; TCRdb names TRBD1, which stays unverified in the absence of DNA. Germline V lookup: CDR1 SGHVS, CDR2 FQNEAQ. The CDR3 is made up of 15 amino acids. CDR3: CASSPRDRYPDTQYF.

The chain is built from TRBV6-4 and TRBJ2-3; the TRBD1 assignment by TCRdb is unverifiable without DNA. Germline assignment: CDR1 MRHNA and CDR2 SNTAGT. This CDR3 has 13 residues. The CDR3 loop is CASSGDGTDTQYF.

This rearrangement joins TRBV6-5 to TRBJ2-1; without DNA, the TCRdb call of TRBD2 cannot be checked. CDR3 length: 15 residues. CDR1 is MNHEY and CDR2 is SVGAGI in the germline V gene. This CDR3 reads CASSYLAGGPYEHFF.

The genes are TRBV5-1 and TRBJ2-1; checking the TCRdb D call of TRBD2 is not possible without DNA. The CDR3 spans 18 residues. Germline V lookup: CDR1 SGHRS, CDR2 YFSETQ. The CDR3 spells CASSLEDTATLAHNEQFF.

The gene calls are TRBV28 and TRBJ1-1; absent DNA, TCRdb's TRBD1 call cannot be checked. The CDR3 contains 13 residues. Germline V gives CDR1 MDHEN, CDR2 SYDVKM. This chain's CDR3 is CASRQGQNTEAFF.

V gene TRBV10-3 combines with J gene TRBJ1-1; the TCRdb D gene call, TRBD1, has no DNA to confirm it. The germline V gene has CDR1 ENHRY and CDR2 SYGVKD. CDR3 length: 13 amino acids. CDR3 protein: CAIMGGANTEAFF.

The V and J genes are TRBV6-4 and TRBJ2-7; the TCRdb D gene call, TRBD2, has no DNA to confirm it. From germline, CDR1 is MRHNA and CDR2 SNTAGT. This CDR3 is 17 amino acids long. The CDR3 protein is CASSDSRASGSDYEQYF.